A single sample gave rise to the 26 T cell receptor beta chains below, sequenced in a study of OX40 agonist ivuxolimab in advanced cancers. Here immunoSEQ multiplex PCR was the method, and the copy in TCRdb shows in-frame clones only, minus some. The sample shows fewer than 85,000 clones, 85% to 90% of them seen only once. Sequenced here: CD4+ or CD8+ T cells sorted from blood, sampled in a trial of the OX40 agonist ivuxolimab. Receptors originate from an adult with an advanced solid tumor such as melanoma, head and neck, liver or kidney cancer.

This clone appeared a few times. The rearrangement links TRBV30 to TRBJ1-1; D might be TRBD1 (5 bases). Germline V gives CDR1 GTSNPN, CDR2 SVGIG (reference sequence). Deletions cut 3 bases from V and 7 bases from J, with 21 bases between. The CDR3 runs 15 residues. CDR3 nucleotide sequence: TGTGCCTGGAGGCCCTTGGGTGGGGCCAACGGTGAAGCTTTCTTT. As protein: CAWRPLGGANGEAFF.

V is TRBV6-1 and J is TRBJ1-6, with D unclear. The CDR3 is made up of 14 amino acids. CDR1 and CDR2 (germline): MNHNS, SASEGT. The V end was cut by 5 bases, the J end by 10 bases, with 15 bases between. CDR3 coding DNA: TGTGCCAGCAGTCAACAGCCCGCAGAATCACCCCTCCACTTT. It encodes CASSQQPAESPLHF.

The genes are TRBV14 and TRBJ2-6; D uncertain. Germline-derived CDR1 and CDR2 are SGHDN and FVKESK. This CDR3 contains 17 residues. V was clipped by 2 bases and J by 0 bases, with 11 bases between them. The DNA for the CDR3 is TGTGCCAGCAGCCAATACAGAGCCTCCTCTGGGGCCAACGTCCTGACTTTC. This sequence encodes CASSQYRASSGANVLTF.

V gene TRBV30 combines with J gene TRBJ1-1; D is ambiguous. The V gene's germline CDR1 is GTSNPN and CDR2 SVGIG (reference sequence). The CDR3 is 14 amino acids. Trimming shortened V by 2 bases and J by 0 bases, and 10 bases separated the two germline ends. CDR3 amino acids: CAWSKGQMNTEAFF. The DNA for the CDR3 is TGTGCCTGGAGTAAGGGTCAAATGAACACTGAAGCTTTCTTT.

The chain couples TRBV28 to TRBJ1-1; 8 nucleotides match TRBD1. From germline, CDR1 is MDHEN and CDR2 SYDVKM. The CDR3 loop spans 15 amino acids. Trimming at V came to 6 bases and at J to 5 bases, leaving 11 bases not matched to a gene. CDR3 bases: TGTGCCAGCAGGCGCACCTCAGGGGGCTGGACTGAAGCTTTCTTT. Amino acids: CASRRTSGGWTEAFF.

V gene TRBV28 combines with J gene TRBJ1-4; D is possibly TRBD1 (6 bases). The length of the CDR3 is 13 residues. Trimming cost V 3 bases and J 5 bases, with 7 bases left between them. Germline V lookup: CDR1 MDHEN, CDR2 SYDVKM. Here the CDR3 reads CASSFQGNEKLFF. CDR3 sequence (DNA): TGTGCCAGCAGTTTTCAGGGGAATGAAAAACTGTTTTTT.

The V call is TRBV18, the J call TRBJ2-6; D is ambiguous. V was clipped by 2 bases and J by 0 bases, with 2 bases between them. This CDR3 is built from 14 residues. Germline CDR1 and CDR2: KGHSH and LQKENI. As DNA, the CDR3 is TGTGCCAGCTCACCAATCTCTGGGGCCAACGTCCTGACTTTC. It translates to CASSPISGANVLTF.

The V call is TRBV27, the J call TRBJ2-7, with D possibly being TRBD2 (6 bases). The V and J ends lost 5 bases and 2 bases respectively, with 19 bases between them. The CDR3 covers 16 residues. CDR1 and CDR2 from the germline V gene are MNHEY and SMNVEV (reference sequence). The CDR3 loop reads CASSPTRQRRAYEQYF. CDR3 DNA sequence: TGTGCCAGCAGTCCAACCAGACAGAGGAGGGCCTACGAGCAGTACTTC.

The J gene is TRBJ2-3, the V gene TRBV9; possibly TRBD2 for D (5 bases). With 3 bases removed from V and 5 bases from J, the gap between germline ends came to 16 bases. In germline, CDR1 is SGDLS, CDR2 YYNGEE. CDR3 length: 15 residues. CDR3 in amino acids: CASSAFAQDLDTQYF. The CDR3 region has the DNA TGTGCCAGCAGCGCCTTCGCCCAGGACTTAGATACGCAGTATTTT.

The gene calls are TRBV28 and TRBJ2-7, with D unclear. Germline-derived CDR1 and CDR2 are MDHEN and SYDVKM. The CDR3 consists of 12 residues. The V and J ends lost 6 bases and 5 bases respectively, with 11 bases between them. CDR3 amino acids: CASSPIGDEQYF. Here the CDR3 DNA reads TGTGCCAGCAGCCCAATCGGCGACGAGCAGTACTTC.

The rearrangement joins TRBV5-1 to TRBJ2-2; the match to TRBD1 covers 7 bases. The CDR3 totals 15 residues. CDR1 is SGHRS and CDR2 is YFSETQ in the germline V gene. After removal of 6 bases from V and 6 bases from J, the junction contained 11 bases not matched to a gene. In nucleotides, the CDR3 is TGCGCCAGCACCTCGGGACAGTCTGAGTCCGGGGAGCTGTTTTTT. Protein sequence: CASTSGQSESGELFF.

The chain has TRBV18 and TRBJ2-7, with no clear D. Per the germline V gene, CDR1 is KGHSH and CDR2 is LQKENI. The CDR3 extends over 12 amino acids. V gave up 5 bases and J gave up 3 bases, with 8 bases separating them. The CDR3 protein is CASSGDRYEQYF. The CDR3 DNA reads TGTGCCAGCTCAGGGGATCGCTACGAGCAGTACTTC. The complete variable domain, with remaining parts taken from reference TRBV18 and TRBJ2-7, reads NAGVMQNPRHLVRRRGQEARLRCSPMKGHSHVYWYRQLPEEGLKFMVYLQKENIIDESGMPKERFSAEFPKEGPSILRIQQVVRGDSAAYFCASSGDRYEQYFGPGTRLTVT.

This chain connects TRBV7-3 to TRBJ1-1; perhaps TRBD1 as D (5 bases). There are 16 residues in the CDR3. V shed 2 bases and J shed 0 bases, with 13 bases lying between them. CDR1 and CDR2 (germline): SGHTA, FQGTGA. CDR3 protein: CASSLYAGLMNTEAFF. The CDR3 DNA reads TGTGCCAGCAGCTTATATGCAGGGTTAATGAACACTGAAGCTTTCTTT. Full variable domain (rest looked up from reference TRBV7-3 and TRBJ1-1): GAGVSQTPSNKVTEKGKYVELRCDPISGHTALYWYRQSLGQGPEFLIYFQGTGAADDSGLPNDRFFAVRPEGSVSTLKIQRTERGDSAVYLCASSLYAGLMNTEAFFGQGTRLTVV.

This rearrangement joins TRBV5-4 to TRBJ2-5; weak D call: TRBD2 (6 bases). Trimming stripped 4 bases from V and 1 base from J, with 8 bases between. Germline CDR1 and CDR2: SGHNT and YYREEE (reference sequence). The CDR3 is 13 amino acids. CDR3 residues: CASSRDFQETQYF. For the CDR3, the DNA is TGTGCCAGCAGCCGGGACTTCCAAGAGACCCAGTACTTC.

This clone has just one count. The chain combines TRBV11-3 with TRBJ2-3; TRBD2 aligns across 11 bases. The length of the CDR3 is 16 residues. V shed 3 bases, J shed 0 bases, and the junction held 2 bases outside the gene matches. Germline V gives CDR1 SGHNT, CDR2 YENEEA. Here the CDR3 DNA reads TGTGCCAGCAGCTTCGGACTAGCGGGCAGCACAGATACGCAGTATTTT. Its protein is CASSFGLAGSTDTQYF.

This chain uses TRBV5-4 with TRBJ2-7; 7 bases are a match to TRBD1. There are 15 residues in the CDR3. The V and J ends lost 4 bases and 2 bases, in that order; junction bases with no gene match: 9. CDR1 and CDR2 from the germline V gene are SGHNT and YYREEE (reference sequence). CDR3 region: CASSRTQGSPYEQYF. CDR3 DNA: TGTGCCAGCAGCCGCACACAGGGGAGTCCCTACGAGCAGTACTTC.

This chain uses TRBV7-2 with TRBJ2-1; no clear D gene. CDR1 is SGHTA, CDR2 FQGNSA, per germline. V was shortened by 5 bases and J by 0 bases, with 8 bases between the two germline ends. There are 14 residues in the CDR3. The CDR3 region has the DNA TGTGCCAGCAGCGTAATGGGCTCCTACAATGAGCAGTTCTTC. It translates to CASSVMGSYNEQFF.

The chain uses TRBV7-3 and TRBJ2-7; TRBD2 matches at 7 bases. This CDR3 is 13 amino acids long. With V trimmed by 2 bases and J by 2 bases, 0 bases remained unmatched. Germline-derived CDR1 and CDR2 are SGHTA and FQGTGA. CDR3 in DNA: TGTGCCAGCAGCTTAGGGACTACCTACGAGCAGTACTTC. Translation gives CASSLGTTYEQYF. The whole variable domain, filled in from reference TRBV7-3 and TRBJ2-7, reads GAGVSQTPSNKVTEKGKYVELRCDPISGHTALYWYRQSLGQGPEFLIYFQGTGAADDSGLPNDRFFAVRPEGSVSTLKIQRTERGDSAVYLCASSLGTTYEQYFGPGTRLTVT.

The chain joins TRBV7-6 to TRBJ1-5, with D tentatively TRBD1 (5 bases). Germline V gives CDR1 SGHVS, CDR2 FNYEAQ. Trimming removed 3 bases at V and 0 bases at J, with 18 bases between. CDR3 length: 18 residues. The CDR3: CASSFMPPGRYSNQPQHF. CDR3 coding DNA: TGTGCCAGCAGCTTTATGCCCCCGGGACGGTATAGCAATCAGCCCCAGCATTTT. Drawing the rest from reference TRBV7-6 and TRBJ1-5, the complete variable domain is GAGVSQSPRYKVTKRGQDVALRCDPISGHVSLYWYRQALGQGPEFLTYFNYEAQQDKSGLPNDRFSAERPEGSISTLTIQRTEQRDSAMYRCASSFMPPGRYSNQPQHFGDGTRLSIL.

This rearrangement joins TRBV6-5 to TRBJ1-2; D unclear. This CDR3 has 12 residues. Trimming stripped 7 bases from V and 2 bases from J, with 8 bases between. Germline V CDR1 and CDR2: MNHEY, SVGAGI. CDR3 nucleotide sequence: TGTGCCAGCACCAACCGGAACTATGGCTACACCTTC. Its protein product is CASTNRNYGYTF.

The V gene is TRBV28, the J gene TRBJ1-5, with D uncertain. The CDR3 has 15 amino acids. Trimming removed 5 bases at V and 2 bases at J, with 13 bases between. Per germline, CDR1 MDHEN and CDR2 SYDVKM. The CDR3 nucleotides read TGTGCCAGCAGTACCCTTCCGGAAGGCAATCAGCCCCAGCATTTT. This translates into CASSTLPEGNQPQHF.

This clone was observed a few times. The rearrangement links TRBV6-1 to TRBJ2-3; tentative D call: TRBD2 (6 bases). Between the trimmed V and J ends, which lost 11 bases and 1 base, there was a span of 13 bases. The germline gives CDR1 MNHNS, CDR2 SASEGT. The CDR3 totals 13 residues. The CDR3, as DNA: TGTGCCGTACGGGAGTCAGGCACAGATACGCAGTATTTT. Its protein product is CAVRESGTDTQYF.

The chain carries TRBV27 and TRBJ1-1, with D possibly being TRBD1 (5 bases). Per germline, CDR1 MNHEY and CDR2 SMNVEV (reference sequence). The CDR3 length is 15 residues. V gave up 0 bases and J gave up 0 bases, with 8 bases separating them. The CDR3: CASSLSGTLNTEAFF. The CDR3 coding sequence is TGTGCCAGCAGTTTATCCGGGACGTTGAACACTGAAGCTTTCTTT.

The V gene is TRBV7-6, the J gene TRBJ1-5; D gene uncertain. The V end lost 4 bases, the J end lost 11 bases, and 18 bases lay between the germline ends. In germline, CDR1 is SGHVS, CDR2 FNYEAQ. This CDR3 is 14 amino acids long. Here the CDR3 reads CASSSDTFSQSQHF. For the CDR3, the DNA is TGTGCCAGCAGCTCCGACACCTTCTCCCAGTCCCAGCATTTT.

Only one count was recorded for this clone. This chain's CDR3 is CASRRGGGRESYNEQFF. Here the CDR3 DNA reads TGTGCCAGCCGGAGGGGCGGGGGTAGAGAATCCTACAATGAGCAGTTCTTC. This rearrangement joins TRBV11-2 to TRBJ2-1, with 7 positions matching TRBD2. The CDR3 is 17 amino acids. Germline CDR1 and CDR2: SGHAT and FQNNGV. V lost 8 bases to trimming and J lost 1 base; unmatched junction nucleotides: 14.

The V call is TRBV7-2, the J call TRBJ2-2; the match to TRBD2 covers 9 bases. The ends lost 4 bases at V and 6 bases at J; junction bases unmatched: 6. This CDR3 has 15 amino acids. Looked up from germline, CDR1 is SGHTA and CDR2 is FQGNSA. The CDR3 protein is CASSSRSGSAGELFF. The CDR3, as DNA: TGTGCCAGCAGCTCACGTAGCGGGAGCGCCGGGGAGCTGTTTTTT.